This record looks at one TCR beta chain sequence and its context. Original analysis: The authors estimated nucleated cell counts from reference gene primer amplification. This table comes from immunoSEQ multiplex PCR, and its TCRdb copy is limited to in-frame clones, with some not included. V and J calls and clone size come straight from that table; D and trimming were deduced from the DNA. The sample holds more than 200,000 clones; about 85% are singletons and the top ten take 8% to 11%. These data come from a study of blood T cell repertoires in COVID-19. About the study: Donors in the United States, Italy and Spain gave samples during acute or convalescent COVID-19. The cDNA or gDNA used as material had been derived from T cells, B-cell-depleted T cells, or PBMCs.

The germline CDR1 and CDR2 sequences are MGHRA and YSYEKL. Trimming took 3 bases from V and 8 from J, leaving 20 bases between them. The CDR3 spans 17 residues. Seattle enrolled patients during active infection and tracked them longitudinally. Sequencing input: peripheral blood. The TCR sequence derives from a woman of 80 years or more with COVID-19, enrolled during active disease. V is TRBV4-1 and J is TRBJ1-6; possibly TRBD1 for D (6 bases). CDR3: CASSHPKQGDIDSPLHF. CDR3 sequence (DNA): TGCGCCAGCAGCCACCCGAAACAGGGAGATATAGATTCACCCCTCCACTTT.